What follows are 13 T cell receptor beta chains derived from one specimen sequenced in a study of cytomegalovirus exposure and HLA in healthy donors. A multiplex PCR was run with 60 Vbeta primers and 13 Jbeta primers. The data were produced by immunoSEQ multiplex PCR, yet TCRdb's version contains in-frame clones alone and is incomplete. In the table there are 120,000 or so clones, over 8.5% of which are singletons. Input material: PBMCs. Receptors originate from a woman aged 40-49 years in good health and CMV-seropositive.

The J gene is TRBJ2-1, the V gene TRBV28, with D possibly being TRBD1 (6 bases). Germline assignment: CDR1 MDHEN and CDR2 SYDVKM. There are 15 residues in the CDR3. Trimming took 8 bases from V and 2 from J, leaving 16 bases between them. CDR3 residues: CASDGTGPTYNEQFF. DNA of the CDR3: TGTGCCAGCGACGGAACAGGGCCGACCTACAATGAGCAGTTCTTC.

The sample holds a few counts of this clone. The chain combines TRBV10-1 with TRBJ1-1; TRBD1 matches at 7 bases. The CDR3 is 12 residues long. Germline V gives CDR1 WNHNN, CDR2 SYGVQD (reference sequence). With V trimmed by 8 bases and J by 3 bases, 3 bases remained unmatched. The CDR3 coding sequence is TGCGCCAGCCCTGACAGGGACACTGAAGCTTTCTTT. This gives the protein CASPDRDTEAFF.

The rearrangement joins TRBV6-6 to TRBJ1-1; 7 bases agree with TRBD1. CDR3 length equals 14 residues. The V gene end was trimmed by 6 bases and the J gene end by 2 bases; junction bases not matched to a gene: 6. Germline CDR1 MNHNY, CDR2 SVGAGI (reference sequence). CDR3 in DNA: TGTGCCAGCAGGAGCAGGGACAGAAACACTGAAGCTTTCTTT. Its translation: CASRSRDRNTEAFF.

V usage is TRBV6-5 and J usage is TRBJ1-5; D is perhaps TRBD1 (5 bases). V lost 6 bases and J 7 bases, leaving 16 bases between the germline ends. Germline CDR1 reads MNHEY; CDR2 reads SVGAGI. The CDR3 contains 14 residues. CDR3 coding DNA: TGTGCCAGCAGGGGCGGACTGGGGGGGCAGCCCCAGCATTTT. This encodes CASRGGLGGQPQHF.

The CDR3, as DNA: TGTGCCAGCAGGCCGACAGGCGTTTCGGGTGAAAAACTGTTTTTT. Amino acid sequence: CASRPTGVSGEKLFF. This chain connects TRBV5-6 to TRBJ1-4, with D possibly being TRBD1 (6 bases). V shed 5 bases and J shed 7 bases, with 18 bases lying between them. Germline V gene lookup returns CDR1 SGHDT and CDR2 YYEEEE. CDR3 size: 15 residues.

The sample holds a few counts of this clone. The CDR3 sequence: CASSLVGTANYGYTF. CDR3 in DNA: TGTGCCAGCAGCTTGGTCGGGACTGCTAACTATGGCTACACCTTC. The V and J genes are TRBV5-6 and TRBJ1-2, with D tentatively TRBD1 (5 bases). The CDR3 is 15 residues long. Trimming left V 0 bases short and J 0 bases short, with 9 bases between. The V gene's germline CDR1 is SGHDT and CDR2 YYEEEE.

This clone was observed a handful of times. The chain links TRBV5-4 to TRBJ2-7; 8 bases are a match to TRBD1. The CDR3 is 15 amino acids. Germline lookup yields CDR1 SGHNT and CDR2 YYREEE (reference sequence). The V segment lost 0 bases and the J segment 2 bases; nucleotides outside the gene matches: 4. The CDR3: CASSLEMTGAYEQYF. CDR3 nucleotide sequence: TGTGCCAGCAGCTTGGAAATGACAGGGGCCTACGAGCAGTACTTC.

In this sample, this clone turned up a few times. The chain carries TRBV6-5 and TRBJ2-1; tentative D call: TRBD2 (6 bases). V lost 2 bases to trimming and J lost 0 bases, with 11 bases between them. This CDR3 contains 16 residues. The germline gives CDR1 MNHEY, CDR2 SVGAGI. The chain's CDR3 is CASSYGTSSSYNEQFF. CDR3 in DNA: TGTGCCAGCAGTTACGGGACTTCCAGCTCCTACAATGAGCAGTTCTTC.

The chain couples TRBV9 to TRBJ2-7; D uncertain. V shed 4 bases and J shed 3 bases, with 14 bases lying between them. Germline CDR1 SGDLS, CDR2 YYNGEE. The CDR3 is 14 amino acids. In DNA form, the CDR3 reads TGTGCCAGCAGCCCGACGAGCTACTACTACGAGCAGTACTTC. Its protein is CASSPTSYYYEQYF.

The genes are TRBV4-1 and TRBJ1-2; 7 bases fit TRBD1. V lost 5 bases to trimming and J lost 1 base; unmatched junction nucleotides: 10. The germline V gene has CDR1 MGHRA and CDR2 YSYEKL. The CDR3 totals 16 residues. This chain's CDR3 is CASSKHPRGDNYGYTF. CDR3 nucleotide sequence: TGCGCCAGCAGCAAGCACCCCAGGGGGGATAACTATGGCTACACCTTC.

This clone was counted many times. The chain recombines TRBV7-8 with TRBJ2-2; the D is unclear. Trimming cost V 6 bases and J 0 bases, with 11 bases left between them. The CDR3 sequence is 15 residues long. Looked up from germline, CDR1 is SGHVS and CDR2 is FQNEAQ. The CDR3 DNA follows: TGTGCCAGCAGTCAAGCTATCGCGAACACCGGGGAGCTGTTTTTT. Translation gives CASSQAIANTGELFF. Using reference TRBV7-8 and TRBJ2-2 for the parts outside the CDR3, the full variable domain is GAGVSQSPRYKVAKRGQDVALRCDPISGHVSLFWYQQALGQGPEFLTYFQNEAQLDKSGLPSDRFFAERPEGSVSTLKIQRTQQEDSAVYLCASSQAIANTGELFFGEGSRLTVL.

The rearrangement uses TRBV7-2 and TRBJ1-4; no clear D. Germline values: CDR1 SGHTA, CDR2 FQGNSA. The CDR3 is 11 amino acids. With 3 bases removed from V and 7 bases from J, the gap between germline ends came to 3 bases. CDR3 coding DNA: TGTGCCAGCAGCTTTAGTGAAAAACTGTTTTTT. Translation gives CASSFSEKLFF.

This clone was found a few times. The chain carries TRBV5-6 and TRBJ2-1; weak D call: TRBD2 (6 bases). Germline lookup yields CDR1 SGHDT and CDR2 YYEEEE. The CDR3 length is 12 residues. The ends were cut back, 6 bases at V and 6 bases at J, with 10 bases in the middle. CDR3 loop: CASNRGVNEQFF. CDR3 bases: TGTGCCAGCAACCGCGGGGTCAATGAGCAGTTCTTC.